The source of this TCR beta chain is a study of PD-1 blockade in classical Hodgkin lymphoma. General study findings and limits: Reasons behind the repertoire differences stay unclear, perhaps disease activity or earlier therapy. Baseline TCR diversity was reportedly lower in newly diagnosed patients than in healthy donors. It was reported as lower still in relapsed/refractory patients.

Time point in this sample: cycle 4 day 1 (C4D1), after more than five weeks of nivolumab. Autologous stem cell transplantation was followed by relapse in every patient, and brentuximab vedotin exposure varied. Isolation of CD4+ T cells from thawed PBMCs was performed by magnetic negative selection. Best responses were complete response, partial response or progressive disease. The repertoire was sequenced with immunoSEQ multiplex PCR; TCRdb's copy has only in-frame clones and lacks some. Altogether fewer than 35,000 clones are present, around 84% being singletons, with the ten largest covering approximately 0.8%. Notes on this clone: Its antigen is still unknown.

Trimming removed 2 bases at V and 4 bases at J, with 10 bases between. Germline-derived CDR1 and CDR2 are SGDLS and YYNGEE. This CDR3 contains 14 residues. This sequence joins TRBV9 and TRBJ2-1; D possibly uses TRBD1 or TRBD2 (5 bases each). The specimen comprised CD4+ T cells from blood, sampled before the fourth cycle of nivolumab. The receptor was derived from a human donor with classical Hodgkin lymphoma. The CDR3 region is CASSVGDQYNEQFF. CDR3 coding DNA: TGTGCCAGCAGCGTGGGGGACCAATACAATGAGCAGTTCTTC.